The 5 T cell receptor beta chains given below trace back to one sample, sequenced in a study of CD8 T cells in ankylosing spondylitis. Via MiXCR, TCRdb re-called the 5' RACE reads, giving one row per CDR3 protein. The top ten clones hold roughly 6.8% of a sample with 200,000 to 300,000 distinct CDR3 sequences, around a tenth of them seen once. Source material: blood, either unsorted or a sorted T cell fraction (not recorded which). These TCRs come from a male donor with ankylosing spondylitis or in good health (not recorded which).

This clonotype was seen a few times. V is TRBV7-3 and J is TRBJ2-2; D gene unclear. The V end lost 1 base, the J end lost 0 bases, and 15 bases lay between the germline ends. Germline CDR1 reads SGHTA; CDR2 reads FQGTGA. The CDR3 is 18 amino acids. The CDR3: CASSLRPFLGANTGELFF. The CDR3 nucleotides read TGTGCCAGCAGCTTAAGGCCCTTTCTTGGCGCGAACACCGGGGAGCTGTTTTTT.

This clonotype occurred many times. A read error may account for a junction end that differs from germline. This sequence joins TRBV6-1 and TRBJ1-5; no firm D call. Germline values: CDR1 MNHNS, CDR2 SASEGT. There are 9 residues in the CDR3. The CDR3 reads CASSEPPIF. The CDR3 DNA reads as TGTGCCAGCAGTGAGCCCCCAATTTTT.

This clonotype showed up many times. The chain couples TRBV5-1 to TRBJ1-1; perhaps TRBD1 as D (6 bases). CDR1 is SGHRS and CDR2 is YFSETQ in the germline V gene. V lost 6 bases and J 0 bases, leaving 18 bases between the germline ends. CDR3 size: 16 residues. The CDR3 region is CASTFGRGLLNTEAFF. For the CDR3, the DNA is TGCGCCAGCACATTCGGCAGGGGCCTCCTGAACACTGAAGCTTTCTTT.

A single count supports this clonotype. CDR3 nucleotides: TGTGCCAGCAGCTTAACAGGTGGACTAGCGGGAGGGCCTGACGCCGGGGAGCTGTTTTTT. Translating gives CASSLTGGLAGGPDAGELFF. V gene TRBV7-3 combines with J gene TRBJ2-2; TRBD2 matches at 15 bases. V lost 0 bases and J lost 6; bases outside the gene matches: 11. The V gene's germline CDR1 is SGHTA and CDR2 FQGTGA. The CDR3 length is 20 residues.

This clonotype was counted between two and nine times. The V call is TRBV2, the J call TRBJ1-5; D possibly corresponds to TRBD1 (5 bases). CDR1 SNHLY and CDR2 FYNNEI come from the germline V gene. V was clipped by 4 bases and J by 6 bases, with 10 bases between them. The CDR3 is 13 amino acids. CDR3 sequence: CASSADTAQPQHF. CDR3 nucleotides: TGTGCCAGCAGTGCGGACACGGCTCAGCCCCAGCATTTT. The whole variable domain, filled in from reference TRBV2 and TRBJ1-5, reads EPEVTQTPSHQVTQMGQEVILRCVPISNHLYFYWYRQILGQKVEFLVSFYNNEISEKSEIFDDQFSVERPDGSNFTLKIRSTKLEDSAMYFCASSADTAQPQHFGDGTRLSIL.